The entry that follows covers one TCR beta chain sequence. The data belong to a study of blood T cell repertoires in COVID-19. Repertoires were generated with immunoSEQ multiplex PCR, while TCRdb's copy carries only in-frame clones and drops some. Here the sample spans roughly 60,000 clones, roughly 92% being singletons. The TCR sequence derives from a human donor in a cohort sampled during active COVID-19. Sequenced: peripheral blood.

CDR3 DNA: TGTGCCAGCAGCCAAGAAACCGGGACTGCCTCCTCCCAGTACTTC. It codes for CASSQETGTASSQYF. The gene calls are TRBV3-1 (or the pseudogene TRBV3-2) and TRBJ2-5, with D possibly TRBD2 on 6 matching bases. Germline V gene data show CDR1 as LGHDT and CDR2 as YNNKEL (reference sequence). Between the trimmed V and J ends, which lost 0 bases and 9 bases, there was a span of 17 bases. The length of the CDR3 is 15 residues.